Listed below are T cell receptor beta chains from one sample, sequenced in a study of blood T cell repertoires in COVID-19. Using immunoSEQ multiplex PCR, the repertoire was profiled, and TCRdb retains in-frame clones only, with some absent. The sample consists of fewer than 100,000 clones, approximately 86% of them appearing once. Specimen: peripheral blood. Every receptor here comes from a man in his forties or fifties with acute or convalescent COVID-19. Both conserved end residues are part of each CDR3. A D gene is named only where the DNA matches it firmly. Size is omitted from some rows. Given values are once, few, many or a class for expanded clones.

D	size	V	J	DNA	CDR3
TRBD2	-	TRBV11-3	TRBJ2-3	TGTGCCAGCAGCCGGGGGCGGGAGGGCACAGATACGCAGTATTTT	CASSRGREGTDTQYF
-	-	TRBV12-2	TRBJ1-2	TGTGCAAGTCGCTTAGACAGGGTATATGGCTATGGCTACACCTTC	CASRLDRVYGYGYTF
TRBD2	-	TRBV6-5	TRBJ2-1	TGTGCCAGCAGGTTAGCGGGAGGATCCTACAATGAGCAGTTCTTC	CASRLAGGSYNEQFF
TRBD1	-	TRBV5-1	TRBJ2-1	TGCGCCAGCAGCTTGCTAGGACAGGGCTACAATGAGCAGTTCTTC	CASSLLGQGYNEQFF
TRBD1	-	TRBV6-1	TRBJ1-5	TGTGCCAGCAGTGAAGGAGGGGGCAGAAATCAGCCCCAGCATTTT	CASSEGGGRNQPQHF
-	-	TRBV5-6	TRBJ1-6	TGTGCCAGCAGCTTCTCTAATAATTCACCCCTCCACTTT	CASSFSNNSPLHF
TRBD1	few	TRBV6-5	TRBJ2-7	TGTGCCAGCACCTTGGGACAGTCCTACGAGCAGTACTTC	CASTLGQSYEQYF
-	-	TRBV2	TRBJ2-6	TGTGCCAGCAGGCAAAGGGGAACCGGGGCCAACGTCCTGACTTTC	CASRQRGTGANVLTF
-	-	TRBV24-1	TRBJ1-5	TGTGCCACCAGTGACTCCCGCGAGGGCAATCAGCCCCAGCATTTT	CATSDSREGNQPQHF
TRBD1	-	TRBV5-5	TRBJ2-1	TGTGCCAGCAGCAGTGACAGGACAGGGGCATACAATGAGCAGTTCTTC	CASSSDRTGAYNEQFF
-	few	TRBV3-1/TRBV3-2	TRBJ1-1	TGTGCCAGCAGCCAAGAAACCATGAGGAAAACTGAAGCTTTCTTT	CASSQETMRKTEAFF